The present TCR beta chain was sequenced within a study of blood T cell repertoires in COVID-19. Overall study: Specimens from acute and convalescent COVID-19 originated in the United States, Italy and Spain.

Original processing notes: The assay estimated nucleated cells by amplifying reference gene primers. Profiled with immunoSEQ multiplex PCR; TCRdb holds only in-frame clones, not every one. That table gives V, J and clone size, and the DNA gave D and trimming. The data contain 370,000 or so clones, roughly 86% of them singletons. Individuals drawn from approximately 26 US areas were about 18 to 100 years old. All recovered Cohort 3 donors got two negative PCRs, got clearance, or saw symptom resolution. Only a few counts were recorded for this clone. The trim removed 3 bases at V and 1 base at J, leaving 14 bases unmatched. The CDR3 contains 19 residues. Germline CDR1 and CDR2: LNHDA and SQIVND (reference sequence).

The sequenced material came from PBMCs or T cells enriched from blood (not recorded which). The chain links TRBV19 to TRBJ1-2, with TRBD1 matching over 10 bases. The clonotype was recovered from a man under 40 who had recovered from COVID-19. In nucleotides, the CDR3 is TGTGCCAGTAGTATGGACCGGGACAGGGGATACAACGATAACTATGGCTACACCTTC. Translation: CASSMDRDRGYNDNYGYTF.